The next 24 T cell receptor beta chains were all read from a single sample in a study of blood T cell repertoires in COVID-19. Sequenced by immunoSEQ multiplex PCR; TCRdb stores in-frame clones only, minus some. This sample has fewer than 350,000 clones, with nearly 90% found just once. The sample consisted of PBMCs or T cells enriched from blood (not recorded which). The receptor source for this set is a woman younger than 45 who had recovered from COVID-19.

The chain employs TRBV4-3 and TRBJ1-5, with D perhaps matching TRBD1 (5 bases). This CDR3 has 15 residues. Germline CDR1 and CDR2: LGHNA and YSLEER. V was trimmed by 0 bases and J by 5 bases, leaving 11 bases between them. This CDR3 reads CASSQDWGGDQPQHF. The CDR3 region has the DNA TGCGCCAGCAGCCAAGATTGGGGAGGGGATCAGCCCCAGCATTTT.

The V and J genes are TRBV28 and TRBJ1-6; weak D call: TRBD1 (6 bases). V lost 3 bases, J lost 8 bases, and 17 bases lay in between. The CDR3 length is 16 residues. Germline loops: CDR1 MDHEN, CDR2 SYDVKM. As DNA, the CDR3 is TGTGCCAGCAGTTTGATCCGAGGGGGTGGGGATTCACCCCTCCACTTT. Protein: CASSLIRGGGDSPLHF.

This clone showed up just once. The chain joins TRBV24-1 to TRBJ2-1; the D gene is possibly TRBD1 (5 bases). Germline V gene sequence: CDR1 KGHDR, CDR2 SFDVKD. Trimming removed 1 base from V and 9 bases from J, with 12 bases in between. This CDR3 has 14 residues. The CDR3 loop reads CATSDLLSGLEQFF. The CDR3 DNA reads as TGTGCCACCAGTGATTTACTCTCAGGGCTTGAGCAGTTCTTC.

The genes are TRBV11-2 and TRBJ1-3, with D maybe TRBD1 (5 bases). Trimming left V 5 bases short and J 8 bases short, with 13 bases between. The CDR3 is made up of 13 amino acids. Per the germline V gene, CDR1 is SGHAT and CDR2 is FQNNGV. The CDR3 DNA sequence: TGTGCCAGCAGCCCCCAAGGGGCTGACACCATATATTTT. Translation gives CASSPQGADTIYF.

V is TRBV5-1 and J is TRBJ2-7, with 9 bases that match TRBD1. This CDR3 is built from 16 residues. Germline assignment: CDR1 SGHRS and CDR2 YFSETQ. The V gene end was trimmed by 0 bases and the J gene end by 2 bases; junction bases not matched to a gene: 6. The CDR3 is CASSLAGGQGTYEQYF. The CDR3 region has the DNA TGCGCCAGCAGCTTGGCTGGGGGACAGGGCACCTACGAGCAGTACTTC.

CDR3 sequence: CASTGGNEQFF. The CDR3 nucleotides are TGCGCCAGCACGGGAGGAAATGAGCAGTTCTTC. The J gene is TRBJ2-1, the V gene TRBV5-1; 7 bases align to TRBD2. Germline values: CDR1 SGHRS, CDR2 YFSETQ. The V and J ends lost 6 bases and 7 bases, in that order; junction bases with no gene match: 1. CDR3 size: 11 residues.

The chain's CDR3 is CASSRTGGNEQFF. The DNA of the CDR3 is TGTGCCAGCAGCCGGACAGGGGGAAATGAGCAGTTCTTC. This chain joins TRBV27 and TRBJ2-1; 10 nucleotides align to TRBD1. The CDR3 is 13 residues long. The germline V gene has CDR1 MNHEY and CDR2 SMNVEV (reference sequence). Germline trimming cut 6 bases from V and 7 bases from J; bases unmatched to any gene: 3.

The CDR3 DNA reads TGTGCCATCAGTGAGAGAGAGGGCGACGAGCAGTACTTC. Residues: CAISEREGDEQYF. This chain connects TRBV10-3 to TRBJ2-7; D perhaps matches TRBD2 (5 bases). This CDR3 spans 13 amino acids. Germline CDR1 reads ENHRY; CDR2 reads SYGVKD. V was pared by 2 bases and J by 5 bases, with 10 bases between.

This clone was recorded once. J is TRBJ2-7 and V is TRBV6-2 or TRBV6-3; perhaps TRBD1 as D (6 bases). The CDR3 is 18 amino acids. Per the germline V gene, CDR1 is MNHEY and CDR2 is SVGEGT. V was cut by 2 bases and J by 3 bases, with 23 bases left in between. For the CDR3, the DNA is TGTGCCAGCAGTTACGGCATTATCGCACCGGACAGCGACTACGAGCAGTACTTC. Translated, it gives CASSYGIIAPDSDYEQYF.

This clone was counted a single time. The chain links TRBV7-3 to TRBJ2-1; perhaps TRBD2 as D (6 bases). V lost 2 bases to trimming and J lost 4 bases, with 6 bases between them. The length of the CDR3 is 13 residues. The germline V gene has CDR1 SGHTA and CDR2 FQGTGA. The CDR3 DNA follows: TGTGCCAGCAGCTTACGGGGGTACAATGAGCAGTTCTTC. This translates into CASSLRGYNEQFF. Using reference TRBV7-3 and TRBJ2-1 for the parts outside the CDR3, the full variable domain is GAGVSQTPSNKVTEKGKYVELRCDPISGHTALYWYRQSLGQGPEFLIYFQGTGAADDSGLPNDRFFAVRPEGSVSTLKIQRTERGDSAVYLCASSLRGYNEQFFGPGTRLTVL.

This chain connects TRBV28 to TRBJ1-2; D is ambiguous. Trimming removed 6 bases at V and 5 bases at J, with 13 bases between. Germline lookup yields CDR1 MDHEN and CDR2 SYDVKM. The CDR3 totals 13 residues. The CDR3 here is CASRPGLTYGYTF. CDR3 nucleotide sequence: TGTGCCAGCAGACCTGGACTCACTTATGGCTACACCTTC.

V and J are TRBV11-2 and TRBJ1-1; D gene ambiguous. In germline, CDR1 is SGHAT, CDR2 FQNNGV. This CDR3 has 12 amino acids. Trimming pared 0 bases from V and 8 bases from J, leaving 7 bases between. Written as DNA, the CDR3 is TGTGCCAGCAGCTTAGACGGAGGAGAAGCTTTCTTT. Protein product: CASSLDGGEAFF.

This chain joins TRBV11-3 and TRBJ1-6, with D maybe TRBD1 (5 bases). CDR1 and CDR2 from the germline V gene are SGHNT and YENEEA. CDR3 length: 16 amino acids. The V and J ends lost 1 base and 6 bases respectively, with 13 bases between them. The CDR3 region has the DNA TGTGCCAGCAGCTTAGCTTTTCAGGGTTCTAATTCACCCCTCCACTTT. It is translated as CASSLAFQGSNSPLHF.

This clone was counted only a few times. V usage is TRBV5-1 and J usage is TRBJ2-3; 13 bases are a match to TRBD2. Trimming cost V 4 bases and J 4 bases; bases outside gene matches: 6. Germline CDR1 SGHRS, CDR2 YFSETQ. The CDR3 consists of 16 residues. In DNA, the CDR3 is TGCGCCAGCAGCGCCGTGACTAGCGGGAGGTCAGATACGCAGTATTTT. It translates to CASSAVTSGRSDTQYF. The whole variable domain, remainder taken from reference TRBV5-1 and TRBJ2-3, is KAGVTQTPRYLIKTRGQQVTLSCSPISGHRSVSWYQQTPGQGLQFLFEYFSETQRNKGNFPGRFSGRQFSNSRSEMNVSTLELGDSALYLCASSAVTSGRSDTQYFGPGTRLTVL.

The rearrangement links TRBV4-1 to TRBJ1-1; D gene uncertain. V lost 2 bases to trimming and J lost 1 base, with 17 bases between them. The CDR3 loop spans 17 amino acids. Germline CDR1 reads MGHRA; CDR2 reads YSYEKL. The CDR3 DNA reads TGCGCCAGCAGCCAAACGAAGGCGGGTCTCCAGAACACTGAAGCTTTCTTT. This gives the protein CASSQTKAGLQNTEAFF.

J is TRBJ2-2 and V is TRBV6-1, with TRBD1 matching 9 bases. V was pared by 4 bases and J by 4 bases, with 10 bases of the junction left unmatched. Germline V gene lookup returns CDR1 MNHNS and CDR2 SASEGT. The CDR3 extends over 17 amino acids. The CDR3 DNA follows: TGTGCCAGCAGTGTTCGGGCGACAGGGGGAGGCACCGGGGAGCTGTTTTTT. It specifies CASSVRATGGGTGELFF.

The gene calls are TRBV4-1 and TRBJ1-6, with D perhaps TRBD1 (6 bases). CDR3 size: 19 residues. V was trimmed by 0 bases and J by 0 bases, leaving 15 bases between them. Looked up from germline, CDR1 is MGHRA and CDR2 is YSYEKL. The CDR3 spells CASSQDLTGFVSYNSPLHF. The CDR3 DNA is TGCGCCAGCAGCCAAGATCTCACAGGGTTTGTCTCCTATAATTCACCCCTCCACTTT.

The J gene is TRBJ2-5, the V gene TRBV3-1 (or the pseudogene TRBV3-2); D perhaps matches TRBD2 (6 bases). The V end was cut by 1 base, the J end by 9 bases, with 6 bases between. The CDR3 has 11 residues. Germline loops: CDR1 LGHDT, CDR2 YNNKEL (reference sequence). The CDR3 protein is CASSQGGAQYF. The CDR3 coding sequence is TGTGCCAGCAGCCAAGGGGGGGCCCAGTACTTC.

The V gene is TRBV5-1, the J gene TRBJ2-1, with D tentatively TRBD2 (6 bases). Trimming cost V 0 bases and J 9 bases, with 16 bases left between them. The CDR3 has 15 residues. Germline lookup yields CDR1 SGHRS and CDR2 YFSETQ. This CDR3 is CASSLVASVGGEQFF. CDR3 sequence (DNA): TGCGCCAGCAGCTTGGTGGCTAGCGTGGGAGGTGAGCAGTTCTTC. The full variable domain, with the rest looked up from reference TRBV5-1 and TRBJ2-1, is KAGVTQTPRYLIKTRGQQVTLSCSPISGHRSVSWYQQTPGQGLQFLFEYFSETQRNKGNFPGRFSGRQFSNSRSEMNVSTLELGDSALYLCASSLVASVGGEQFFGPGTRLTVL.

The CDR3 coding sequence is TGCGCCAGCAGCTCGTTTCCGGGGACAGCGTCCTACGAGCAGTACTTC. It is translated as CASSSFPGTASYEQYF. The chain combines TRBV5-1 with TRBJ2-7; TRBD1 aligns across 7 bases. Germline V gene data show CDR1 as SGHRS and CDR2 as YFSETQ. Unmatched junction bases numbered 10, after V lost 3 bases and J lost 1 base. This CDR3 region has 16 residues.

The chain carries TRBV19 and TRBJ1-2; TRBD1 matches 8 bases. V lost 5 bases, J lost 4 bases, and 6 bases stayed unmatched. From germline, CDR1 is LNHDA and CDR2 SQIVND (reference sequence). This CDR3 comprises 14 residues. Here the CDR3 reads CASSPRTGPYGYTF. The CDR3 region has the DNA TGTGCCAGTAGTCCCCGGACAGGGCCCTATGGCTACACCTTC.

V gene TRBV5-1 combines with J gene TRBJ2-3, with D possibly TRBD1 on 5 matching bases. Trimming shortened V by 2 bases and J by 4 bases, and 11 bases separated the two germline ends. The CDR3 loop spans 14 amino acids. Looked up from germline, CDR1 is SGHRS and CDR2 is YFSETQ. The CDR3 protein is CASSFRDGADTQYF. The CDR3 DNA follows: TGCGCCAGCAGCTTCAGGGATGGAGCAGATACGCAGTATTTT. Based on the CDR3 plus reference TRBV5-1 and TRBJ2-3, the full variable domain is KAGVTQTPRYLIKTRGQQVTLSCSPISGHRSVSWYQQTPGQGLQFLFEYFSETQRNKGNFPGRFSGRQFSNSRSEMNVSTLELGDSALYLCASSFRDGADTQYFGPGTRLTVL.

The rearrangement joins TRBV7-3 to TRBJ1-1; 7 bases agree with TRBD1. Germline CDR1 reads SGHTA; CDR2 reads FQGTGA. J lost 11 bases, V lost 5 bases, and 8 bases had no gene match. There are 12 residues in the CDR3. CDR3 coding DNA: TGTGCCAGCAGCCAGGGACAGAATGAGGCTTTCTTT. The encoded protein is CASSQGQNEAFF.

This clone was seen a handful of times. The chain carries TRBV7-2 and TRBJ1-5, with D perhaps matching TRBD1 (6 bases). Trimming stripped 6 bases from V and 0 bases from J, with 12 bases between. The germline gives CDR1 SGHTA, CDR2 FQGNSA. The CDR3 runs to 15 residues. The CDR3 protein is CASSFGQFSNQPQHF. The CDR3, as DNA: TGTGCCAGCAGTTTTGGACAGTTTAGCAATCAGCCCCAGCATTTT. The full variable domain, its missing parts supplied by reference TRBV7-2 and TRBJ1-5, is GAGVSQSPSNKVTEKGKDVELRCDPISGHTALYWYRQSLGQGLEFLIYFQGNSAPDKSGLPSDRFSAERTGGSVSTLTIQRTQQEDSAVYLCASSFGQFSNQPQHFGDGTRLSIL.